These T cell receptor beta chains were read from a single sample in a study of beta chain features in type 1 diabetes. Libraries were prepared by immunoSEQ multiplex PCR; TCRdb keeps only in-frame clonotypes and omits some of them. The sample yields about 220,000 clones, approximately 11% seen once. The specimen sequenced was central memory CD4+ T cells from blood. These receptors came from a man in his late teens or twenties in good health. The conserved cysteine and the conserved F or W are not part of the CDR3 here.

J gene,V gene,CDR3 protein
TRBJ1-1,TRBV30,AWSVPKGARRNTEAF
TRBJ1-1,TRBV15,ATSRGGTGGKAF
TRBJ2-1,TRBV15,ATSRVAPYNEQF
TRBJ2-1,TRBV29-1,SGGRGSEAYNEQF
TRBJ2-7,TRBV7-2,ASSLGADSYEQY
TRBJ2-1,TRBV4-2,ASSQESPGQKYNEQF
TRBJ2-1,TRBV30,AWTHWGALNEQF
TRBJ2-7,TRBV2,ASIRTSGPVKY
TRBJ2-5,TRBV9,ASSVTQGRAQETQY
TRBJ2-3,TRBV2,ASREQGAFDTQY
TRBJ2-7,TRBV11-2,ASSQDRAPYEQY
TRBJ2-4,TRBV5-1,ASSLEQGRKNIQY
TRBJ1-1,TRBV7-3,ASSPHGTGILYTEAF
TRBJ2-1,TRBV11-3,ASSPDRNNNEQF
TRBJ1-2,TRBV30,AWSSGANYGYT
TRBJ2-7,TRBV6-6,ASRMNIYEQY